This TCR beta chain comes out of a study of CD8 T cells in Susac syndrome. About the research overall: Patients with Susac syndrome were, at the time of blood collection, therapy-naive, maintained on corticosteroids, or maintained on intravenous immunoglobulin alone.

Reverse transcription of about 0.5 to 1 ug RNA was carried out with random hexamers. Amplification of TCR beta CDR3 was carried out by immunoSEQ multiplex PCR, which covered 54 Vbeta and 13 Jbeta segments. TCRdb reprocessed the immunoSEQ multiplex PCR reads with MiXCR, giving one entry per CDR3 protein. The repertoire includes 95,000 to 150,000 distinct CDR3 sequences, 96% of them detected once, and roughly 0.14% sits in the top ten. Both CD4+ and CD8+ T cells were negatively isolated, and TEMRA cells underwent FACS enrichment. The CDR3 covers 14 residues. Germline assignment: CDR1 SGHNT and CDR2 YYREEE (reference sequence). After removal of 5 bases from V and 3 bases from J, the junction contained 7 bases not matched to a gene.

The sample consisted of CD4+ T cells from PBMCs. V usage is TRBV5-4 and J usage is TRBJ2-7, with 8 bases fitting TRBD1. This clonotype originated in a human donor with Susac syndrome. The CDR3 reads CASRPGQGIYEQYF. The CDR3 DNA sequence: TGTGCCAGCAGACCCGGACAGGGAATCTACGAGCAGTACTTC.